Listed below are T cell receptor beta chains from one sample, sequenced in a study of blood T cell repertoires in COVID-19. TCRdb's table, derived via immunoSEQ multiplex PCR, lists solely in-frame clones and lacks some. This sample carries 85,000 to 130,000 clones, over 65% of them seen once, and the ten largest clones take under 30%. The specimen was peripheral blood. The origin of the receptors is a man aged 55 to 70 with acute or convalescent COVID-19. Both conserved end residues are part of each CDR3. D genes are given only for firm matches.

TRBV4-1 | - | CASSQGPGNTYTQYF
TRBV5-1 | - | CASSLAQGGYGYTF
TRBV12-3/TRBV12-4 | - | CASSLGQGTTAFF
TRBV10-3 | TRBD2 | CATRLALYNEQFF
TRBV24-1 | - | CATSASPARGYETQYF
TRBV19 | TRBD1 | CASNPKDGQAFANTGELFF
TRBV6-2/TRBV6-3 | TRBD2 | CASSPGGDSTGELFF
TRBV6-2/TRBV6-3 | - | CASSWGGAAKNIQYF
TRBV3-1/TRBV3-2 | TRBD2 | CASSPPFSGRRRTDTQYF
TRBV6-6 | - | CASSYPNEKLFF
TRBV28 | - | CASSFGGSNEKLFF
TRBV29-1 | - | CSVEGQDTQYF
TRBV19 | TRBD1 | CASSTQGASEQFF
TRBV19 | - | CASTLVTGAYGYTF
TRBV19 | - | CASSPRRAATEAFF
TRBV29-1 | TRBD2 | CSVAGTSGNYEQYF
TRBV9 | - | CASSVGGRNLRELFF
TRBV24-1 | TRBD1 | CATSDPLKAGTGKYEQYF
TRBV6-2/TRBV6-3 | - | CASSSAGISSYNSPLHF
TRBV18 | - | CASSLREGEKLFF
TRBV19 | - | CASSPRQDPNEKLFF
TRBV25-1 | - | CASSDSLFTDTQYF
TRBV11-2 | - | CASSAIRRPYEQYF
TRBV12-2 | - | CASRSPLPGTEKGGDYGYTF
TRBV4-3 | TRBD1 | CASSQVTDRGLSNYGYTF
TRBV7-9 | TRBD1 | CASSRTGGSTDTQYF
TRBV6-5 | TRBD1 | CASSHRGLYEQYF
TRBV6-5 | - | CASSLTLNEKLFF
TRBV6-6 | - | CASSRGTRGRATDTQYF
TRBV10-3 | TRBD1 | CAISESLDRQAYGYTF
TRBV24-1 | TRBD2 | CATSDPRGEIEHEQFF
TRBV6-5 | TRBD2 | CALQGLGAGDDEQFF
TRBV10-3 | - | CAISGSERTEAFF
TRBV5-1 | - | CASSFQGGNEQFF
TRBV3-1/TRBV3-2 | - | CASSQGREPGNTIYF
TRBV6-2/TRBV6-3 | TRBD2 | CASSFLAVSYNEQFF
TRBV6-2/TRBV6-3 | - | CASSWSRGMDGYTF